The 22 T cell receptor beta chains in this list originate from one sample, sequenced in a study of CD8+ T cells in alopecia areata. Extracted RNA was reverse transcribed into cDNA, the sequencing template. Clones were sequenced by immunoSEQ multiplex PCR, and TCRdb holds only the in-frame ones, with some missing. The data contain approximately 210,000 clones, approximately 72% of them singletons. Treatment denoted: oral pan-JAK inhibitor, 5-10 mg twice daily. The sequences come from CD4+ T cells sorted from blood, collected at week 44, from a patient treated with tofacitinib. The receptor set was obtained from a human donor with alopecia areata.

The rearrangement uses TRBV6-5 and TRBJ1-2, with unresolved D. The CDR3 spans 14 residues. The V gene's germline CDR1 is MNHEY and CDR2 SVGAGI. The V and J ends lost 5 bases and 0 bases respectively, with 10 bases between them. The CDR3 DNA is TGTGCCAGCAGTCACAGACCTCCTAACTATGGCTACACCTTC. Its protein is CASSHRPPNYGYTF.

The chain carries TRBV29-1 and TRBJ1-1; D not resolved. Germline values: CDR1 SQVTM, CDR2 ANQGSEA. V lost 4 bases and J lost 1, with 13 bases in between. CDR3 length: 14 residues. In DNA form, the CDR3 reads TGCAGCGTTGTCACCCTGGGCCAGAACACTGAAGCTTTCTTT. Protein product: CSVVTLGQNTEAFF.

This clone appeared a few times. The chain links TRBV4-3 to TRBJ2-7; D is perhaps TRBD1 or TRBD2 (5 bases each). The CDR3 is 15 residues long. Germline values: CDR1 LGHNA, CDR2 YSLEER. V was shortened by 4 bases and J by 3 bases, with 16 bases between the two germline ends. In nucleotides, the CDR3 is TGCGCCAGCAGCCGTGCTAGCCAGGGTATCTACGAGCAGTACTTC. It is translated as CASSRASQGIYEQYF.

The gene calls are TRBV18 and TRBJ2-5, with a possible D match to TRBD2 (6 bases). CDR1 is KGHSH and CDR2 is LQKENI in the germline V gene. This CDR3 has 14 amino acids. With 4 bases removed from V and 2 bases from J, the gap between germline ends came to 11 bases. The CDR3 sequence is CASSHRDSQETQYF. In DNA form, the CDR3 reads TGTGCCAGCTCACACCGGGACTCACAAGAGACCCAGTACTTC.

The chain couples TRBV5-1 to TRBJ1-3; 8 nucleotides agree with TRBD1. Germline V lookup: CDR1 SGHRS, CDR2 YFSETQ. The CDR3 extends over 16 amino acids. Germline trimming cut 4 bases from V and 1 base from J; bases unmatched to any gene: 7. This chain's CDR3 is CASSLTGEPSGNTIYF. CDR3 in DNA: TGCGCCAGCAGCCTGACAGGGGAACCGTCTGGAAACACCATATATTTT.

The chain uses TRBV6-6 and TRBJ2-2; D is unresolved. Germline lookup yields CDR1 MNHNY and CDR2 SVGAGI (reference sequence). V lost 4 bases and J 4 bases, leaving 10 bases between the germline ends. The CDR3 runs 14 residues. This CDR3 is CASSSSGVTGELFF. The CDR3 bases are TGTGCCAGCAGTTCATCGGGTGTCACCGGGGAGCTGTTTTTT.

V usage is TRBV7-3 and J usage is TRBJ2-3; TRBD1 is a possible D gene (5 bases). There are 15 residues in the CDR3. Trimming cost V 4 bases and J 1 base, with 12 bases left between them. CDR1 is SGHTA and CDR2 is FQGTGA in the germline V gene. The CDR3 DNA follows: TGTGCCAGCAGCTACTCAGGGAAGGGCACAGATACGCAGTATTTT. Its translation is CASSYSGKGTDTQYF.

The chain employs TRBV7-2 and TRBJ2-3, with 12 bases aligning to TRBD2. There are 16 residues in the CDR3. After removal of 5 bases from V and 3 bases from J, the junction contained 6 bases not matched to a gene. Germline V gives CDR1 SGHTA, CDR2 FQGNSA. The CDR3 here is CASSQTSGGGTDTQYF. The CDR3 nucleotides read TGTGCCAGCAGCCAGACTAGCGGGGGTGGAACAGATACGCAGTATTTT. The variable domain in full, completed from reference TRBV7-2 and TRBJ2-3, reads GAGVSQSPSNKVTEKGKDVELRCDPISGHTALYWYRQSLGQGLEFLIYFQGNSAPDKSGLPSDRFSAERTGGSVSTLTIQRTQQEDSAVYLCASSQTSGGGTDTQYFGPGTRLTVL.

The chain is built from TRBV6-5 and TRBJ1-2; tentative D call: TRBD1 (6 bases). The CDR3 covers 12 residues. Per the germline V gene, CDR1 is MNHEY and CDR2 is SVGAGI. Trimming shortened V by 5 bases and J by 5 bases, and 9 bases separated the two germline ends. CDR3 in amino acids: CASSDRIYGYTF. The CDR3 DNA is TGTGCCAGCAGTGACAGGATTTATGGCTACACCTTC.

The genes are TRBV11-2 and TRBJ2-1, with TRBD2 matching over 16 bases. The CDR3 has 16 amino acids. Per germline, CDR1 SGHAT and CDR2 FQNNGV. Losses at the gene ends were 5 bases for V and 8 bases for J; bases not matched to a gene: 6. CDR3 region: CASSPGLAGGLHEQFF. CDR3 sequence (DNA): TGTGCCAGCAGCCCGGGACTAGCGGGGGGGCTCCATGAGCAGTTCTTC.

This chain links TRBV7-2 with TRBJ2-7, with TRBD1 as a possible D gene (7 bases). The CDR3 runs to 16 residues. Deletions cut 3 bases from V and 1 base from J, with 16 bases between. The germline V gene encodes CDR1 SGHTA and CDR2 FQGNSA. CDR3 DNA: TGTGCCAGCAGCTTTCTTCCAGGGGGGCCATCCTACGAGCAGTACTTC. It encodes CASSFLPGGPSYEQYF.

The CDR3 DNA reads as TGTGCCAGCAGTGACTCCAGGGTGCTCTACGAGCAGTACTTC. This translates into CASSDSRVLYEQYF. The chain is built from TRBV25-1 and TRBJ2-7; the D gene is possibly TRBD1 (5 bases). The V gene's germline CDR1 is MGHDK and CDR2 SYGVNS. This CDR3 has 14 residues. Trimming removed 3 bases from V and 3 bases from J, with 12 bases in between.

The chain joins TRBV10-3 to TRBJ2-1; D is possibly TRBD2 (6 bases). V lost 4 bases to trimming and J lost 8 bases, with 12 bases between them. Germline assignment: CDR1 ENHRY and CDR2 SYGVKD. This CDR3 comprises 13 residues. The CDR3 spells CAISGAGSDEQFF. As DNA, the CDR3 is TGTGCCATCAGTGGGGCGGGGAGTGATGAGCAGTTCTTC.

This chain links TRBV11-2 with TRBJ2-1; 11 nucleotides align to TRBD2. In germline, CDR1 is SGHAT, CDR2 FQNNGV. V shed 7 bases, J shed 4 bases, and the junction held 6 bases outside the gene matches. The CDR3 sequence is 15 residues long. CDR3 in amino acids: CASTMGLAVYNEQFF. Written as DNA, the CDR3 is TGTGCCAGCACCATGGGACTAGCGGTATACAATGAGCAGTTCTTC.

The V gene is TRBV29-1, the J gene TRBJ1-1; unclear D gene. The germline V gene has CDR1 SQVTM and CDR2 ANQGSEA. The germline V and J ends were trimmed by 6 bases and 3 bases, with 14 bases remaining between them. The CDR3 extends over 13 amino acids. CDR3 DNA sequence: TGCAGCGTGGCCCAGAGGCAATACACTGAAGCTTTCTTT. Translation gives CSVAQRQYTEAFF.

This chain uses TRBV29-1 with TRBJ2-1; no clear D. V lost 4 bases and J 3 bases, leaving 10 bases between the germline ends. This CDR3 has 13 amino acids. Germline CDR1 and CDR2: SQVTM and ANQGSEA. CDR3 DNA: TGCAGCGTTGTTATCGGCAACTACAATGAGCAGTTCTTC. Protein product: CSVVIGNYNEQFF.

The chain's CDR3 is CASSLGRGTGSRSTDTQYF. The CDR3 coding sequence is TGTGCCAGCAGCCTCGGACGGGGCACGGGGTCGCGATCCACAGATACGCAGTATTTT. This chain connects TRBV11-2 to TRBJ2-3; the D call may be TRBD1 or TRBD2 (5 bases each). Trimming took 5 bases from V and 2 from J, leaving 26 bases between them. CDR3 length: 19 amino acids. The germline V gene encodes CDR1 SGHAT and CDR2 FQNNGV.

The CDR3 sequence: CSVNRGPGVGTEAFF. CDR3 bases: TGCAGCGTTAACAGAGGTCCAGGGGTTGGCACTGAAGCTTTCTTT. This chain joins TRBV29-1 and TRBJ1-1; TRBD1 is a possible D gene (6 bases). The V gene's germline CDR1 is SQVTM and CDR2 ANQGSEA. With 5 bases removed from V and 4 bases from J, the gap between germline ends came to 20 bases. There are 15 residues in the CDR3.

As regards this clone: The same CDR3 also results from other DNA sequences found in this sample. The chain links TRBV5-1 to TRBJ1-1; 7 bases align to TRBD1. With V trimmed by 2 bases and J by 1 base, 2 bases remained unmatched. Germline CDR1 is SGHRS and CDR2 is YFSETQ. The CDR3 extends over 14 amino acids. CDR3 DNA: TGCGCCAGCAGCTTAGGGGGCTCGAACACTGAAGCTTTCTTT. Translating gives CASSLGGSNTEAFF.

The chain is built from TRBV7-2 and TRBJ1-1, with 9 nucleotides matching TRBD1. The ends lost 7 bases at V and 0 bases at J; junction bases unmatched: 3. Germline V gene lookup returns CDR1 SGHTA and CDR2 FQGNSA. The CDR3 totals 14 residues. The CDR3: CASITGGVNTEAFF. The CDR3 DNA is TGTGCCAGCATCACAGGGGGCGTGAACACTGAAGCTTTCTTT.

About this clone itself: Other DNA sequences in this sample translate to the same CDR3. This chain connects TRBV29-1 to TRBJ1-1, with a weak D call TRBD1 (5 bases). The V gene's germline CDR1 is SQVTM and CDR2 ANQGSEA. CDR3 size: 11 residues. Deletions cut 4 bases from V and 4 bases from J, with 7 bases between. The CDR3 spells CSVAQGTEAFF. The DNA of the CDR3 is TGCAGCGTTGCTCAGGGCACTGAAGCTTTCTTT.

This clone was seen only a few times. V and J are TRBV11-3 and TRBJ1-1; 8 positions agree with TRBD1. The CDR3 has 12 residues. The J segment lost 1 base and the V segment lost 8 bases, leaving 0 bases of the junction unmatched. The germline V gene encodes CDR1 SGHNT and CDR2 YENEEA. CDR3: CASGQGNTEAFF. In DNA, the CDR3 is TGTGCCAGCGGACAGGGGAACACTGAAGCTTTCTTT. Full variable domain (rest looked up from reference TRBV11-3 and TRBJ1-1): EAGVVQSPRYKIIEKKQPVAFWCNPISGHNTLYWYLQNLGQGPELLIRYENEEAVDDSQLPKDRFSAERLKGVDSTLKIQPAELGDSAVYLCASGQGNTEAFFGQGTRLTVV.